This T cell receptor beta chain came from a study of cytomegalovirus exposure and HLA in healthy donors. General observations from the study: Usually a TCR sequence was rare, but some public TCRs were found in many donors. Among CMV-associated TCR beta chains, most appeared HLA-restricted in a later analysis.

PCR was performed using 60 Vbeta and 13 Jbeta primers. Here immunoSEQ multiplex PCR was the method, and the copy in TCRdb shows in-frame clones only, minus some. In the table there are over 100,000 clones, about four fifths of which are singletons. This clone turned up a few times. What it recognizes is unknown. Germline lookup yields CDR1 KGHSH and CDR2 LQKENI. The CDR3 runs to 17 residues. Trimming pared 3 bases from V and 2 bases from J, leaving 14 bases between. This TCR came from a man younger than 45 in good health and CMV-seronegative. Sequenced input: PBMCs. J is TRBJ2-6 and V is TRBV18; no definite D call. CDR3: CASSPSPPGPGANVLTF. DNA for the CDR3: TGTGCCAGCTCACCGAGTCCTCCTGGGCCTGGGGCCAACGTCCTGACTTTC.